Below, 14 T cell receptor beta chains from the same sample are listed, as sequenced in a study of CD8+ T cells in alopecia areata. Extracted RNA was reverse transcribed, and the resulting cDNA served as sequencing template. The data were produced by immunoSEQ multiplex PCR, yet TCRdb's version contains in-frame clones alone and is incomplete. The sample lists 150,000 to 200,000 clones, 60% to 75% occurring once. Treatment indicated: oral pan-JAK inhibitor, 5-10 mg twice daily. Source: CD4+ T cells sorted from blood, taken at week 24, from a patient treated with tofacitinib. Receptor source: a human donor with alopecia areata.

The V and J genes are TRBV30 and TRBJ2-7; D may be TRBD2 (5 bases). Between the trimmed V and J ends, which lost 1 base and 6 bases, there was a span of 7 bases. The germline gives CDR1 GTSNPN, CDR2 SVGIG (reference sequence). The CDR3 runs 11 residues. This CDR3 reads CAWSGGFEQYF. The DNA of the CDR3 is TGTGCCTGGAGTGGAGGGTTCGAGCAGTACTTC.

The V call is TRBV9, the J call TRBJ2-2; TRBD2 is a possible D gene (6 bases). CDR3 length: 15 residues. V was cut by 6 bases and J by 3 bases, with 15 bases left in between. Germline CDR1 is SGDLS and CDR2 is YYNGEE. CDR3: CASTGGGRYTGELFF. In nucleotides, the CDR3 is TGTGCCAGCACCGGCGGAGGGAGATACACCGGGGAGCTGTTTTTT. Full variable domain (outside the CDR3, taken from reference TRBV9 and TRBJ2-2): DSGVTQTPKHLITATGQRVTLRCSPRSGDLSVYWYQQSLDQGLQFLIQYYNGEERAKGNILERFSAQQFPDLHSELNLSSLELGDSALYFCASTGGGRYTGELFFGEGSRLTVL.

The rearrangement uses TRBV18 and TRBJ1-1; D gene uncertain. V lost 5 bases and J 4 bases, leaving 5 bases between the germline ends. The germline V gene has CDR1 KGHSH and CDR2 LQKENI. The CDR3 length is 11 residues. Here the CDR3 DNA reads TGTGCCAGCTCAGCCGGCACTGAAGCTTTCTTT. Protein product: CASSAGTEAFF.

The V and J genes are TRBV6-5 and TRBJ1-1; D gene unclear. This CDR3 has 13 residues. Trimming removed 0 bases from V and 5 bases from J, with 7 bases in between. Germline-derived CDR1 and CDR2 are MNHEY and SVGAGI. DNA for the CDR3: TGTGCCAGCAGTTACTCGCGGGATACTGAAGCTTTCTTT. Translating it yields CASSYSRDTEAFF.

The J gene is TRBJ2-6, the V gene TRBV9; D gene uncertain. The CDR3 is 15 residues long. Germline assignment: CDR1 SGDLS and CDR2 YYNGEE. The V end was cut by 0 bases, the J end by 2 bases, with 6 bases between. In DNA, the CDR3 is TGTGCCAGCAGCGTAGCGTCTCCTGGGGCCAACGTCCTGACTTTC. This encodes CASSVASPGANVLTF.

The chain is built from TRBV30 and TRBJ1-2; D ambiguous. The CDR3 is 13 amino acids. Germline assignment: CDR1 GTSNPN and CDR2 SVGIG (reference sequence). The ends were cut back, 0 bases at V and 4 bases at J, with 9 bases in the middle. For the CDR3, the DNA is TGTGCCTGGAGTGTATGGCTGTTCTATGGCTACACCTTC. Its protein is CAWSVWLFYGYTF. Combining the CDR3 with reference TRBV30 and TRBJ1-2 gives the whole variable domain SQTIHQWPATLVQPVGSPLSLECTVEGTSNPNLYWYRQAAGRGLQLLFYSVGIGQISSEVPQNLSASRPQDRQFILSSKKLLLSDSGFYLCAWSVWLFYGYTFGSGTRLTVV.

In this sample, this clone turned up once. The chain has TRBV20-1 and TRBJ1-1; TRBD1 aligns across 7 bases. With V trimmed by 5 bases and J by 12 bases, 6 bases remained unmatched. This CDR3 has 10 amino acids. Germline CDR1 reads DFQATT; CDR2 reads SNEGSKA (reference sequence). The CDR3 DNA reads TGCAGTGCTGTAAGACAGGGACCTTTCTTT. Translation gives CSAVRQGPFF.

The DNA for the CDR3 is TGTGCCACCAGCAGAGTCGGGGCGACAGCCCAAGAGACCCAGTACTTC. Residues: CATSRVGATAQETQYF. This chain joins TRBV15 and TRBJ2-5, with D possibly being TRBD1 or TRBD2 (5 bases each). The CDR3 length is 16 residues. CDR1 is LNHNV, CDR2 YYDKDF, per germline (reference sequence). V lost 1 base and J 1 base, leaving 13 bases between the germline ends.

V is TRBV7-3 and J is TRBJ2-7; tentatively, D is TRBD1 (6 bases). The V and J ends lost 3 bases and 5 bases respectively, with 14 bases between them. CDR1 is SGHTA, CDR2 FQGTGA, per germline. This CDR3 region has 14 residues. The CDR3 region is CASSLDREVNEQYF. For the CDR3, the DNA is TGTGCCAGCAGCTTGGACAGAGAGGTCAACGAGCAGTACTTC.

The rearrangement links TRBV9 to TRBJ2-5; unclear D gene. Trimming cost V 1 base and J 7 bases, with 17 bases left between them. Looked up from germline, CDR1 is SGDLS and CDR2 is YYNGEE. The CDR3 is 15 amino acids. The CDR3 coding sequence is TGTGCCAGCAGCGTACACAAATCGCCCATGGGGACCCAGTACTTC. Encoded protein: CASSVHKSPMGTQYF.

This clone was seen more than once but under ten times. The rearrangement uses TRBV10-3 and TRBJ2-2, with D possibly being TRBD1 (5 bases). The ends were cut back, 11 bases at V and 7 bases at J, with 17 bases in the middle. Germline assignment: CDR1 ENHRY and CDR2 SYGVKD. The CDR3 consists of 13 residues. The CDR3 DNA sequence: TGTGCCGGAACCCAGGGCTCGAGCGGGGAGCTGTTTTTT. Its protein product is CAGTQGSSGELFF.

This clone was seen a single time. The chain recombines TRBV7-8 with TRBJ2-2; 8 bases align to TRBD2. Losses at the gene ends were 1 base for V and 3 bases for J; bases not matched to a gene: 4. CDR1 and CDR2 (germline): SGHVS, FQNEAQ. CDR3 length equals 16 residues. This chain's CDR3 is CASSLDGGAHTGELFF. In DNA, the CDR3 is TGTGCCAGCAGCTTAGACGGGGGGGCCCACACCGGGGAGCTGTTTTTT.

About this clone itself: The same CDR3 also results from other DNA sequences found in this sample. The chain couples TRBV30 to TRBJ2-2; the D is unclear. Trimming removed 0 bases from V and 4 bases from J, with 9 bases in between. CDR1 is GTSNPN, CDR2 SVGIG, per germline (reference sequence). The CDR3 is 14 amino acids. The CDR3 DNA is TGTGCCTGGAGTGTTCGAAGTGGCACCGGGGAGCTGTTTTTT. Residues: CAWSVRSGTGELFF. Together with reference TRBV30 and TRBJ2-2, the CDR3 gives the full variable domain: SQTIHQWPATLVQPVGSPLSLECTVEGTSNPNLYWYRQAAGRGLQLLFYSVGIGQISSEVPQNLSASRPQDRQFILSSKKLLLSDSGFYLCAWSVRSGTGELFFGEGSRLTVL.

The V gene is TRBV13, the J gene TRBJ2-5; D is ambiguous. Germline V CDR1 and CDR2: PRHDT, FYEKMQ (reference sequence). The CDR3 spans 12 residues. The V gene lost 1 base and the J gene lost 4 bases, with 4 bases spanning the gap. The CDR3 loop reads CASSLAGETQYF. The CDR3 DNA reads TGTGCCAGCAGCTTAGCTGGAGAGACCCAGTACTTC.